This entry lists 23 T cell receptor beta chains sequenced from one sample in a study of early T cells in non-severe SARS-CoV-2 infection. One entry per CDR3 protein, called by TCRdb with MiXCR from the 5' RACE reads. The data show tens of thousands of distinct CDR3 sequences, approximately 4.3% seen once. Sequencing was performed on whole blood. These receptors were obtained from an adult who was a healthcare worker with PCR-confirmed SARS-CoV-2 infection or an uninfected control (not recorded which).

Ten or more counts support this clonotype. The chain carries TRBV20-1 and TRBJ2-3; no definite D call. Germline V gives CDR1 DFQATT, CDR2 SNEGSKA (reference sequence). This CDR3 spans 12 amino acids. V was pared by 6 bases and J by 0 bases, with 7 bases between. CDR3 nucleotides: TGCAGTGCCAGGACCAGCACAGATACGCAGTATTTT. Translation: CSARTSTDTQYF.

This clonotype came up many times. The CDR3 region is CSVSRDRASYEQYF. The CDR3 DNA is TGCAGCGTGAGCCGGGACAGGGCCTCCTACGAGCAGTACTTC. This rearrangement joins TRBV29-1 to TRBJ2-7, with 9 bases aligning to TRBD1. The CDR3 spans 14 residues. Germline CDR1 SQVTM, CDR2 ANQGSEA. With 6 bases clipped from V and 0 bases from J, the junction kept 6 bases outside the gene matches.

This clonotype has at least ten counts. J is TRBJ1-5 and V is TRBV19; D is ambiguous. The V and J ends lost 7 bases and 4 bases respectively, with 17 bases between them. CDR3 length equals 15 residues. Germline V CDR1 and CDR2: LNHDA, SQIVND (reference sequence). The CDR3 bases are TGTGCCAGTATAGCGTCCAGCAATGGAAATCAGCCCCAGCATTTT. Residues: CASIASSNGNQPQHF.

This clonotype occurred many times. The V and J genes are TRBV28 and TRBJ2-1; possible D gene TRBD2, 5 bases. The V end was cut by 3 bases, the J end by 12 bases, with 12 bases between. The CDR3 runs to 12 residues. The germline V gene encodes CDR1 MDHEN and CDR2 SYDVKM. CDR3 sequence: CASSLLSRGQFF. DNA of the CDR3: TGTGCCAGCAGTTTGCTAAGCCGGGGGCAGTTCTTC.

This clonotype was seen ten or more times. The CDR3 sequence: CATSDPRSAQETQYF. In DNA form, the CDR3 reads TGTGCCACCAGTGATCCCAGGAGTGCCCAAGAGACCCAGTACTTC. This rearrangement joins TRBV24-1 to TRBJ2-5; D is ambiguous. Germline V gene data show CDR1 as KGHDR and CDR2 as SFDVKD. The CDR3 is made up of 15 amino acids. V lost 3 bases and J lost 1, with 11 bases in between.

J is TRBJ2-1 and V is TRBV7-9; tentative D call: TRBD2 (7 bases). The CDR3 runs 15 residues. Germline V gene data show CDR1 as SEHNR and CDR2 as FQNEAQ (reference sequence). V lost 3 bases and J 7 bases, leaving 16 bases between the germline ends. Here the CDR3 DNA reads TGTGCCAGCAGCTTCGGCGGGGGCGCCGTTAATGAGCAGTTCTTC. Translating it yields CASSFGGGAVNEQFF. Using reference TRBV7-9 and TRBJ2-1 for the parts outside the CDR3, the full variable domain is DTGVSQNPRHKITKRGQNVTFRCDPISEHNRLYWYRQTLGQGPEFLTYFQNEAQLEKSRLLSDRFSAERPKGSFSTLEIQRTEQGDSAMYLCASSFGGGAVNEQFFGPGTRLTVL.

The chain recombines TRBV9 with TRBJ2-3; TRBD1 might be the D (5 bases). V lost 0 bases to trimming and J lost 3 bases, with 11 bases between them. The CDR3 is 15 amino acids. CDR1 SGDLS and CDR2 YYNGEE come from the germline V gene. CDR3 region: CASSVEGLKTDTQYF. The CDR3 DNA follows: TGTGCCAGCAGCGTAGAGGGGCTCAAAACAGATACGCAGTATTTT.

This clonotype was observed many times. The rearrangement links TRBV9 to TRBJ2-6; D unresolved. The ends were cut back, 6 bases at V and 2 bases at J, with 15 bases in the middle. The CDR3 is made up of 16 amino acids. Germline-derived CDR1 and CDR2 are SGDLS and YYNGEE. The CDR3 here is CASTARTVPGANVLTF. DNA for the CDR3: TGTGCCAGCACCGCGAGAACGGTCCCTGGGGCCAACGTCCTGACTTTC.

This clonotype was observed at least ten times. The chain employs TRBV18 and TRBJ2-3, with D possibly called TRBD1 or TRBD2 (5 bases each). CDR1 and CDR2 from the germline V gene are KGHSH and LQKENI. The CDR3 is 14 residues long. V lost 4 bases and J lost 0, with 8 bases in between. The CDR3 DNA follows: TGTGCCAGCTCACGAGGGGCTAGCACAGATACGCAGTATTTT. Protein sequence: CASSRGASTDTQYF.

This clonotype was recorded at least ten times. The chain joins TRBV9 to TRBJ2-2; tentatively, D is TRBD2 (5 bases). The ends were cut back, 2 bases at V and 7 bases at J, with 18 bases in the middle. This CDR3 comprises 16 residues. CDR1 and CDR2 (germline): SGDLS, YYNGEE. CDR3 region: CASSVEHSGSGGELFF. CDR3 nucleotides: TGTGCCAGCAGCGTTGAGCACTCGGGGAGCGGCGGGGAGCTGTTTTTT.

The chain is built from TRBV5-1 and TRBJ2-1; 11 positions agree with TRBD2. From germline, CDR1 is SGHRS and CDR2 YFSETQ. This CDR3 has 16 residues. V lost 4 bases to trimming and J lost 3 bases; unmatched junction nucleotides: 6. CDR3 nucleotide sequence: TGCGCCAGCAGCGACCGACTAGCGGGGAACTACAATGAGCAGTTCTTC. This translates into CASSDRLAGNYNEQFF. Full variable domain (outside the CDR3, taken from reference TRBV5-1 and TRBJ2-1): KAGVTQTPRYLIKTRGQQVTLSCSPISGHRSVSWYQQTPGQGLQFLFEYFSETQRNKGNFPGRFSGRQFSNSRSEMNVSTLELGDSALYLCASSDRLAGNYNEQFFGPGTRLTVL.

This clonotype came up a few times. The chain carries TRBV27 and TRBJ2-5; 8 nucleotides line up with TRBD1. Losses at the gene ends were 0 bases for V and 1 base for J; bases not matched to a gene: 7. Germline CDR1 reads MNHEY; CDR2 reads SMNVEV (reference sequence). The CDR3 length is 17 residues. CDR3 sequence: CASSLSPGGQVQETQYF. CDR3 sequence (DNA): TGTGCCAGCAGTTTATCGCCCGGGGGACAGGTCCAAGAGACCCAGTACTTC.

This clonotype was counted ten times or more. This sequence joins TRBV28 and TRBJ2-7, with 7 bases aligning to TRBD1. This CDR3 has 16 residues. Germline trimming cut 4 bases from V and 3 bases from J; bases unmatched to any gene: 12. Germline assignment: CDR1 MDHEN and CDR2 SYDVKM. CDR3 nucleotides: TGTGCCAGCAGTTCTCCGCCGGGACAGAGTCTCTACGAGCAGTACTTC. The encoded protein is CASSSPPGQSLYEQYF. The full variable domain, rest sourced from reference TRBV28 and TRBJ2-7, is DVKVTQSSRYLVKRTGEKVFLECVQDMDHENMFWYRQDPGLGLRLIYFSYDVKMKEKGDIPEGYSVSREKKERFSLILESASTNQTSMYLCASSSPPGQSLYEQYFGPGTRLTVT.

This clonotype showed up many times. This chain connects TRBV20-1 to TRBJ2-7; D is undetermined. V lost 6 bases to trimming and J lost 3 bases, with 12 bases between them. CDR1 is DFQATT, CDR2 SNEGSKA, per germline (reference sequence). This CDR3 is built from 12 residues. The CDR3 is CSATRVGYEQYF. DNA for the CDR3: TGCAGTGCAACCCGTGTGGGCTACGAGCAGTACTTC.

The chain has TRBV20-1 and TRBJ2-3; weak D call: TRBD2 (5 bases). CDR3 length: 13 amino acids. The ends were cut back, 2 bases at V and 0 bases at J, with 6 bases in the middle. Germline values: CDR1 DFQATT, CDR2 SNEGSKA (reference sequence). Here the CDR3 reads CSARPGSTDTQYF. The CDR3 DNA sequence: TGCAGTGCTAGACCGGGGAGCACAGATACGCAGTATTTT.

This clonotype has just a few counts. The chain has TRBV2 and TRBJ2-5, with 8 bases aligning to TRBD1. V lost 6 bases and J lost 0; bases outside the gene matches: 3. This CDR3 is built from 14 residues. The germline V gene has CDR1 SNHLY and CDR2 FYNNEI. The CDR3 bases are TGTGCCAGCAGGGACAGGGCGAACCAAGAGACCCAGTACTTC. Encoded protein: CASRDRANQETQYF. The full variable domain, its missing parts supplied by reference TRBV2 and TRBJ2-5, is EPEVTQTPSHQVTQMGQEVILRCVPISNHLYFYWYRQILGQKVEFLVSFYNNEISEKSEIFDDQFSVERPDGSNFTLKIRSTKLEDSAMYFCASRDRANQETQYFGPGTRLLVL.

This clonotype was seen ten or more times. V usage is TRBV7-6 and J usage is TRBJ1-1; 7 bases match TRBD1. The CDR3 is made up of 14 amino acids. The V gene's germline CDR1 is SGHVS and CDR2 FNYEAQ. V was pared by 8 bases and J by 1 base, with 7 bases of the junction left unmatched. In DNA form, the CDR3 reads TGTGCCAGCGAGGCAGGGGGGAGGAACACTGAAGCTTTCTTT. It codes for CASEAGGRNTEAFF.

This clonotype was detected many times. J is TRBJ1-1 and V is TRBV11-3, with D unresolved. Germline values: CDR1 SGHNT, CDR2 YENEEA. V dropped 5 bases and J dropped 10 bases, with 8 bases sitting between them. The CDR3 has 10 residues. The CDR3: CASSPRRAFF. Written as DNA, the CDR3 is TGTGCCAGCAGCCCCCGGAGAGCTTTCTTT.

The rearrangement links TRBV20-1 to TRBJ2-1; TRBD1 matches 12 bases. CDR3 length: 14 amino acids. V was clipped by 0 bases and J by 9 bases; unmatched bases: 3. Germline V gives CDR1 DFQATT, CDR2 SNEGSKA (reference sequence). The CDR3 protein is CSAREGTGGTEQFF. CDR3 bases: TGCAGTGCTAGAGAAGGGACAGGGGGCACTGAGCAGTTCTTC.

In its sample, this clonotype was seen many times. The chain links TRBV7-8 to TRBJ2-2; D is unclear. Germline CDR1 reads SGHVS; CDR2 reads FQNEAQ. The CDR3 totals 14 residues. The ends were cut back, 1 base at V and 2 bases at J, with 5 bases in the middle. As DNA, the CDR3 is TGTGCCAGCAGCTTAGACAGAAACACCGGGGAGCTGTTTTTT. This sequence encodes CASSLDRNTGELFF.

This clonotype was observed many times. This chain links TRBV27 with TRBJ1-2, with D possibly being TRBD1 (5 bases). The germline V and J ends were trimmed by 10 bases and 0 bases, with 12 bases remaining between them. CDR3 length: 13 residues. Per the germline V gene, CDR1 is MNHEY and CDR2 is SMNVEV (reference sequence). The CDR3 loop reads CATPWGANYGYTF. CDR3 DNA sequence: TGTGCCACCCCGTGGGGCGCTAACTATGGCTACACCTTC.

The V and J genes are TRBV28 and TRBJ2-3; 11 bases map to TRBD2. The CDR3 covers 18 residues. V shed 2 bases and J 4 bases; nucleotides not matched to a gene: 11. The germline V gene encodes CDR1 MDHEN and CDR2 SYDVKM. The CDR3 DNA is TGTGCCAGCAGTTTACGGAAGCTTAGCGGGAGGGCCTCAGATACGCAGTATTTT. This gives the protein CASSLRKLSGRASDTQYF. Together with reference TRBV28 and TRBJ2-3, the CDR3 gives the full variable domain: DVKVTQSSRYLVKRTGEKVFLECVQDMDHENMFWYRQDPGLGLRLIYFSYDVKMKEKGDIPEGYSVSREKKERFSLILESASTNQTSMYLCASSLRKLSGRASDTQYFGPGTRLTVL.

By frequency in the sample, this clonotype is medium-sized. This chain joins TRBV6-1 and TRBJ2-5; 9 bases map to TRBD2. The germline gives CDR1 MNHNS, CDR2 SASEGT. This CDR3 contains 15 residues. With 7 bases clipped from V and 5 bases from J, the junction kept 11 bases outside the gene matches. CDR3 sequence (DNA): TGTGCCAGCACTCGAACGGCTAGCGGGAAGGAGACCCAGTACTTC. Translated, it gives CASTRTASGKETQYF.